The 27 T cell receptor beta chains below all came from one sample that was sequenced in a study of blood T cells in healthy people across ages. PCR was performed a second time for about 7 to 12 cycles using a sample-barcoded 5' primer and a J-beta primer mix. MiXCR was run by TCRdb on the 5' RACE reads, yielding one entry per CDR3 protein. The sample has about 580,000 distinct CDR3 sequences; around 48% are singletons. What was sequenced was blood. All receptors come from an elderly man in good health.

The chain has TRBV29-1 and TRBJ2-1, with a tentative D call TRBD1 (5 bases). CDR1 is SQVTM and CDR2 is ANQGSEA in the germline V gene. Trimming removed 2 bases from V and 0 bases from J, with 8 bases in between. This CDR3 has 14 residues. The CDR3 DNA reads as TGCAGCGTTGAACAGGGATCCTCCTACAATGAGCAGTTCTTC. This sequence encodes CSVEQGSSYNEQFF.

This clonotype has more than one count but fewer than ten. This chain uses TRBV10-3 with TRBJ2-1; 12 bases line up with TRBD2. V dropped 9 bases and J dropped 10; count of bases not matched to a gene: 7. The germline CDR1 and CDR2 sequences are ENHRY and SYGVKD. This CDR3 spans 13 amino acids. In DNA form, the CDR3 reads TGTGCCATGCAACTAGCGGGGGGAGAGGAGCAGTTCTTC. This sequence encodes CAMQLAGGEEQFF.

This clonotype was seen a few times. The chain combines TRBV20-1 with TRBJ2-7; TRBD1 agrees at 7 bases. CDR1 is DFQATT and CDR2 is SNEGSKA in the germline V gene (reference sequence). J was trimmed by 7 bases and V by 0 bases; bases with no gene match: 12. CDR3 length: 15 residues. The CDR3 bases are TGCAGTGCTAGAGATCCACAGGGGAAATTGTGGGAGCAGTACTTC. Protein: CSARDPQGKLWEQYF.

Here the CDR3 DNA reads TGTGCCAGCAGCCGACAGGGGGCTTGGCACGAGCGGTACTTC. This gives the protein CASSRQGAWHERYF. The chain links TRBV2 to TRBJ2-4, with TRBD1 matching over 10 bases. The CDR3 sequence is 14 residues long. V shed 6 bases, J shed 15 bases, and the junction held 14 bases outside the gene matches. Germline V gene data show CDR1 as SNHLY and CDR2 as FYNNEI.

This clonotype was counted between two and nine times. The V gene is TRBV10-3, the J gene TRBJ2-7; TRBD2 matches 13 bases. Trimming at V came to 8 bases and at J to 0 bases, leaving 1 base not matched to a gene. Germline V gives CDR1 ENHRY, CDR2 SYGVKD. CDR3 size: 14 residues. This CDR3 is CAIGLAGASYEQYF. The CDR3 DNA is TGTGCCATCGGACTAGCGGGGGCCTCCTACGAGCAGTACTTC.

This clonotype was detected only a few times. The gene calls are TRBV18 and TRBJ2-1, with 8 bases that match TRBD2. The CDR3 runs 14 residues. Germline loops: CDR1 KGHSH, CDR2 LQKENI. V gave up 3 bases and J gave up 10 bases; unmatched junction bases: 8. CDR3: CASSPISLADEQFF. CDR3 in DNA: TGTGCCAGCTCACCCATATCACTAGCGGACGAGCAGTTCTTC.

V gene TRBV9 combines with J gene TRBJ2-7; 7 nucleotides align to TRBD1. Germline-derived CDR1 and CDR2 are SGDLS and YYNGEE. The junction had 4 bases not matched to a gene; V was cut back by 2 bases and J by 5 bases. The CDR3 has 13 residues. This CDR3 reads CASSVTGVHEQYF. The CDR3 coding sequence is TGTGCCAGCAGCGTCACAGGGGTACACGAGCAGTACTTC. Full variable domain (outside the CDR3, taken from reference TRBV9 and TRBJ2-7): DSGVTQTPKHLITATGQRVTLRCSPRSGDLSVYWYQQSLDQGLQFLIQYYNGEERAKGNILERFSAQQFPDLHSELNLSSLELGDSALYFCASSVTGVHEQYFGPGTRLTVT.

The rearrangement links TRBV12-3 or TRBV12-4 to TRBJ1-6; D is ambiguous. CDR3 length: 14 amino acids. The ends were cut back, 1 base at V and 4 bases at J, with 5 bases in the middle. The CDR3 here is CASSLVGYNSPLHF. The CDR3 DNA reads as TGTGCCAGCAGTTTAGTGGGGTATAATTCACCCCTCCACTTT.

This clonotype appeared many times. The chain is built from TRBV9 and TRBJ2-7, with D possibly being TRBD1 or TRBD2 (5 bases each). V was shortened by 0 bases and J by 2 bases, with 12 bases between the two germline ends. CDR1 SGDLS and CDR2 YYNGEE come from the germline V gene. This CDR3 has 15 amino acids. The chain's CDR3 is CASSVEADITYEQYF. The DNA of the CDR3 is TGTGCCAGCAGCGTAGAAGCGGACATTACCTACGAGCAGTACTTC.

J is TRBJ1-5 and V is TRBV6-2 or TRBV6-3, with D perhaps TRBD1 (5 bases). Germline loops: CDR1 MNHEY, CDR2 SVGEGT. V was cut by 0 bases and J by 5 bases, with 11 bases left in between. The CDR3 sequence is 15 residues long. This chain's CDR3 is CASSYSSRGYQPQHF. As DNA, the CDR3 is TGTGCCAGCAGTTACTCATCGCGGGGGTATCAGCCCCAGCATTTT.

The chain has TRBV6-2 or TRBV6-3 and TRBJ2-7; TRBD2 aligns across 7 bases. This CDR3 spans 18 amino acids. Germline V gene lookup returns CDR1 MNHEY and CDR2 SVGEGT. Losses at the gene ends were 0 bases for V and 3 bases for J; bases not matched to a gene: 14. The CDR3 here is CASSYSTSRRASYYEQYF. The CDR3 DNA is TGTGCCAGCAGTTACTCGACTAGCAGGAGGGCCTCGTACTACGAGCAGTACTTC.

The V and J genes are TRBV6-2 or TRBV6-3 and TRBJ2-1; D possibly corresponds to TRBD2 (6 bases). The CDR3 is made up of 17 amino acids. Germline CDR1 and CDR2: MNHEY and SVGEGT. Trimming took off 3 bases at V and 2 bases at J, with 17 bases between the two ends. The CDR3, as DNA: TGTGCCAGCAGTTATAACCCCAGTGCGGGACCCTACAATGAGCAGTTCTTC. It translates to CASSYNPSAGPYNEQFF.

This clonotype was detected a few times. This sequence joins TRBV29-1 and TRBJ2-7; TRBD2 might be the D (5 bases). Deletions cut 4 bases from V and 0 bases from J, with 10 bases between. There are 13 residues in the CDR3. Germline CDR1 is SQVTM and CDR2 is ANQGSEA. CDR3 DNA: TGCAGCGTTGTTTCAGGAGGCTCCTACGAGCAGTACTTC. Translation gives CSVVSGGSYEQYF.

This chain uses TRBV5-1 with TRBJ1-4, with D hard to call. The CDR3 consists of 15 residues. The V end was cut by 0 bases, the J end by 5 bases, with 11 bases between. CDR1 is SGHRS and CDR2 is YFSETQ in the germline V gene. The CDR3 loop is CASSLEAALNEKLFF. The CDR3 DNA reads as TGCGCCAGCAGCTTGGAAGCAGCCTTAAATGAAAAACTGTTTTTT.

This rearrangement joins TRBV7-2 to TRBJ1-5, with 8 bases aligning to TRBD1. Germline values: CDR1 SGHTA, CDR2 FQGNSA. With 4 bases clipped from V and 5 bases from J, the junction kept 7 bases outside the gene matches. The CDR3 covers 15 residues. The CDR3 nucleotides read TGTGCCAGCAGCTCGACAGGGGCCTCCTATCAGCCCCAGCATTTT. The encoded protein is CASSSTGASYQPQHF.

CDR3 sequence reads: CASSPGDRFPYNEQFF. In DNA form, the CDR3 reads TGTGCCAGCAGTCCTGGGGACAGGTTTCCCTACAATGAGCAGTTCTTC. The chain links TRBV27 to TRBJ2-1, with TRBD1 matching 8 bases. V shed 5 bases and J 2 bases; nucleotides not matched to a gene: 8. Germline V gene lookup returns CDR1 MNHEY and CDR2 SMNVEV (reference sequence). This CDR3 is built from 16 residues.

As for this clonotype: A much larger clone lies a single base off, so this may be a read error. This chain's CDR3 is CASSLAKQETQYF. CDR3 DNA sequence: TGTGCCAGCAGCTTAGCCAAACAAGAGACCCAGTACTTC. The chain has TRBV7-2 and TRBJ2-5; D unclear. This CDR3 is 13 amino acids long. The germline V and J ends were trimmed by 0 bases and 2 bases, with 4 bases remaining between them. Per germline, CDR1 SGHTA and CDR2 FQGNSA.

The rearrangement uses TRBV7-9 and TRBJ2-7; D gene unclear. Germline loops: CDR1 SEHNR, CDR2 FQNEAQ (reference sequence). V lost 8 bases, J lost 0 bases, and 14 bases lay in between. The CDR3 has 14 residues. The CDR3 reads CASGSNRSSYEQYF. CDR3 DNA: TGTGCCAGCGGTTCTAACAGAAGCTCCTACGAGCAGTACTTC.

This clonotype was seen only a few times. The CDR3 loop reads CASSLSGGWPQHF. The CDR3 DNA follows: TGTGCCAGCAGTTTGTCAGGGGGGTGGCCCCAGCATTTT. The chain has TRBV25-1 and TRBJ1-5; 7 bases are a match to TRBD1. The germline V gene encodes CDR1 MGHDK and CDR2 SYGVNS. The CDR3 totals 13 residues. The V gene end was trimmed by 5 bases and the J gene end by 9 bases; junction bases not matched to a gene: 7.

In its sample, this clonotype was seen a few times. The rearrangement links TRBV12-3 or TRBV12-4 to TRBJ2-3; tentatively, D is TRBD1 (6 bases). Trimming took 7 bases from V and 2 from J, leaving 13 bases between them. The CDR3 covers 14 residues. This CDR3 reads CASNTQGPTDTQYF. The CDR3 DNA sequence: TGTGCCAGCAACACACAGGGTCCCACAGATACGCAGTATTTT.

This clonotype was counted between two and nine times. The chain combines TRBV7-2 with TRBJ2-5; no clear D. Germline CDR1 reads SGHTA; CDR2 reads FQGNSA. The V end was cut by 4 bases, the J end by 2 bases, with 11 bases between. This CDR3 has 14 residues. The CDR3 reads CASSSRSGQETQYF. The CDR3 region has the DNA TGTGCCAGCAGCTCACGGTCAGGACAAGAGACCCAGTACTTC.

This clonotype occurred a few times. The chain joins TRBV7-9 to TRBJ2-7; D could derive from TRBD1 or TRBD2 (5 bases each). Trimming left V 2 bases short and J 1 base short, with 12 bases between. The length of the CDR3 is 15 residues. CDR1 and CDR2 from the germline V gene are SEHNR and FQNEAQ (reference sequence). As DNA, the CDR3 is TGTGCCAGCAGCTTAAGCCAGGGACGTTCCTACGAGCAGTACTTC. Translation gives CASSLSQGRSYEQYF. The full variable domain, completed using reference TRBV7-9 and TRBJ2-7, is DTGVSQNPRHKITKRGQNVTFRCDPISEHNRLYWYRQTLGQGPEFLTYFQNEAQLEKSRLLSDRFSAERPKGSFSTLEIQRTEQGDSAMYLCASSLSQGRSYEQYFGPGTRLTVT.

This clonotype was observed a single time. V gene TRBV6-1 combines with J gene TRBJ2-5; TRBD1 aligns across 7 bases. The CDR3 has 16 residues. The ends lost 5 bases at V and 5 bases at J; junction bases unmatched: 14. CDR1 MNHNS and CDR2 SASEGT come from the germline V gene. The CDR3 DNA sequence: TGTGCCAGCAGTTCCCTGGGACAGATGAGGAGGGAGACCCAGTACTTC. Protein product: CASSSLGQMRRETQYF.

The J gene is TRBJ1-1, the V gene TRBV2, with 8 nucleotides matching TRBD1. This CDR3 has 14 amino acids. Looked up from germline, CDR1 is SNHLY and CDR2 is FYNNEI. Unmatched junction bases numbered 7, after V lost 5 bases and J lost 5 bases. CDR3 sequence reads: CASSRTGLLTEAFF. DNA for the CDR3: TGTGCCAGCAGTAGGACAGGGTTGTTGACTGAAGCTTTCTTT.

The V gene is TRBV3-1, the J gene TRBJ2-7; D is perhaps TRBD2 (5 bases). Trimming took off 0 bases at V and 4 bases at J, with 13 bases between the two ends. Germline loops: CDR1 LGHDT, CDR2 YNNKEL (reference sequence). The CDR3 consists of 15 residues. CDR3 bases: TGTGCCAGCAGCCAAGAGCAGCGGAAGGAGTACGAGCAGTACTTC. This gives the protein CASSQEQRKEYEQYF.

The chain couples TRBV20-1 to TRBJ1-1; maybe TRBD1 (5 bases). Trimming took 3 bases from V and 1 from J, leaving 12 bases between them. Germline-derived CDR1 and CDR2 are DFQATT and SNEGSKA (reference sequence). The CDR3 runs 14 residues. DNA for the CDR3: TGCAGTGCTAGCCCCCTTGGGGGGAACACTGAAGCTTTCTTT. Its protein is CSASPLGGNTEAFF.

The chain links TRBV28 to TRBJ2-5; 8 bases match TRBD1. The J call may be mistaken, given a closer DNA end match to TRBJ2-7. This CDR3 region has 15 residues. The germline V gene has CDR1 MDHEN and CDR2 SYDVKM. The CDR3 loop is CASSSNQQGAYEQYF. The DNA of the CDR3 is TGTGCCAGCAGTTCCAACCAACAGGGGGCCTACGAGCAGTACTTC.